This T cell receptor (beta chain) was identified during a study of CD8 T cells in ankylosing spondylitis. Study-wide points: Several of the motif variants were reported before in synovial fluid and blood from reactive arthritis.

This clonotype was observed at least ten times. Its cognate antigen is unknown. TCRdb ran MiXCR on the 5' RACE reads and lists one entry per CDR3 protein. The profile shows 120,000 to 150,000 distinct CDR3 sequences, more than 7% of them singletons. This CDR3 spans 14 amino acids. The ends lost 6 bases at V and 3 bases at J; junction bases unmatched: 7. Sequenced material: synovial fluid, either unsorted or a sorted T cell fraction (not recorded which). V and J are TRBV12-3 or TRBV12-4 and TRBJ1-1; 7 bases are a match to TRBD1. The TCR originated in a male donor with ankylosing spondylitis. The CDR3 loop reads CASSRQGWDTEAFF. CDR3 DNA sequence: TGTGCCAGCAGCCGACAGGGATGGGACACTGAAGCTTTCTTT.